The 9 T cell receptor beta chains presented below share a single source sample, sequenced in a study of blood T cell repertoires in COVID-19. Measured with immunoSEQ multiplex PCR; TCRdb has only the in-frame clones, and not every one. Here the sample spans around 140,000 clones, 65% to 90% being singletons. Sequences were obtained from peripheral blood. These receptors were obtained from a man aged 55 to 70 with active or convalescent COVID-19.

V and J are TRBV9 and TRBJ1-3; D may be TRBD1 (5 bases). From germline, CDR1 is SGDLS and CDR2 YYNGEE. There are 16 residues in the CDR3. The V end was cut by 3 bases, the J end by 0 bases, with 13 bases between. The CDR3 sequence: CASSGYRNASGNTIYF. CDR3 nucleotides: TGTGCCAGCAGCGGGTACAGGAACGCCTCTGGAAACACCATATATTTT.

The chain uses TRBV2 and TRBJ2-7, with 12 bases aligning to TRBD2. With 6 bases clipped from V and 0 bases from J, the junction kept 9 bases outside the gene matches. The CDR3 extends over 17 amino acids. Germline values: CDR1 SNHLY, CDR2 FYNNEI. The CDR3 loop is CASSAGTSGSFSYEQYF. The CDR3, as DNA: TGTGCCAGCAGCGCCGGGACTAGCGGGTCATTCTCCTACGAGCAGTACTTC.

V gene TRBV18 combines with J gene TRBJ1-2, with TRBD1 identical over 7 bases. Germline V CDR1 and CDR2: KGHSH, LQKENI. This CDR3 has 14 amino acids. V dropped 2 bases and J dropped 7; count of bases not matched to a gene: 7. The CDR3 protein is CASSPGRQGGGYTF. CDR3 DNA sequence: TGTGCCAGCTCACCAGGGCGACAGGGCGGTGGCTACACCTTC.

V gene TRBV5-1 combines with J gene TRBJ2-7; 7 bases are a match to TRBD1. CDR3 length equals 13 residues. Unmatched junction bases numbered 2, after V lost 2 bases and J lost 3 bases. Germline values: CDR1 SGHRS, CDR2 YFSETQ. CDR3 residues: CASSFQGDYEQYF. CDR3 DNA: TGCGCCAGCAGCTTTCAGGGGGACTACGAGCAGTACTTC. Variable domain in full (rest from reference TRBV5-1 and TRBJ2-7): KAGVTQTPRYLIKTRGQQVTLSCSPISGHRSVSWYQQTPGQGLQFLFEYFSETQRNKGNFPGRFSGRQFSNSRSEMNVSTLELGDSALYLCASSFQGDYEQYFGPGTRLTVT.

This sequence joins TRBV2 and TRBJ1-4; D call uncertain. The V gene's germline CDR1 is SNHLY and CDR2 FYNNEI. This CDR3 is 14 amino acids long. V lost 8 bases to trimming and J lost 0 bases, with 10 bases between them. CDR3 amino acids: CASVVQSTNEKLFF. DNA for the CDR3: TGTGCCAGCGTGGTACAGTCAACTAATGAAAAACTGTTTTTT. Drawing the rest from reference TRBV2 and TRBJ1-4, the complete variable domain is EPEVTQTPSHQVTQMGQEVILRCVPISNHLYFYWYRQILGQKVEFLVSFYNNEISEKSEIFDDQFSVERPDGSNFTLKIRSTKLEDSAMYFCASVVQSTNEKLFFGSGTQLSVL.

V and J are TRBV13 and TRBJ2-7; D perhaps matches TRBD2 (5 bases). This CDR3 has 14 amino acids. Trimming removed 0 bases from V and 6 bases from J, with 12 bases in between. Germline V CDR1 and CDR2: PRHDT, FYEKMQ (reference sequence). The CDR3 loop is CASSLGLGLAEQYF. The CDR3 bases are TGTGCCAGCAGCTTAGGCCTCGGACTTGCCGAGCAGTACTTC.

This chain uses TRBV27 with TRBJ2-1; 7 bases align to TRBD1. The CDR3 runs to 13 residues. Germline trimming cut 3 bases from V and 5 bases from J; bases unmatched to any gene: 1. Germline V gene lookup returns CDR1 MNHEY and CDR2 SMNVEV (reference sequence). CDR3 sequence: CASSFGTDNEQFF. DNA of the CDR3: TGTGCCAGCAGTTTCGGGACAGACAATGAGCAGTTCTTC.

The J gene is TRBJ2-4, the V gene TRBV4-3; the match to TRBD2 covers 15 bases. The CDR3 length is 22 residues. The V and J ends lost 2 bases and 0 bases, in that order; junction bases with no gene match: 14. From germline, CDR1 is LGHNA and CDR2 YSLEER. The CDR3 loop is CASSQRPLGLAGGLLAKNIQYF. The DNA of the CDR3 is TGCGCCAGCAGCCAACGCCCCCTTGGACTAGCGGGAGGGTTACTAGCCAAAAACATTCAGTACTTC.

The chain uses TRBV5-4 and TRBJ2-3; TRBD1 might be the D (5 bases). V lost 0 bases, J lost 0 bases, and 14 bases lay in between. The CDR3 loop spans 17 amino acids. CDR1 and CDR2 (germline): SGHNT, YYREEE (reference sequence). This CDR3 is CASSLEPLRGSTDTQYF. The CDR3 DNA reads TGTGCCAGCAGCTTGGAACCTCTTAGGGGAAGCACAGATACGCAGTATTTT.